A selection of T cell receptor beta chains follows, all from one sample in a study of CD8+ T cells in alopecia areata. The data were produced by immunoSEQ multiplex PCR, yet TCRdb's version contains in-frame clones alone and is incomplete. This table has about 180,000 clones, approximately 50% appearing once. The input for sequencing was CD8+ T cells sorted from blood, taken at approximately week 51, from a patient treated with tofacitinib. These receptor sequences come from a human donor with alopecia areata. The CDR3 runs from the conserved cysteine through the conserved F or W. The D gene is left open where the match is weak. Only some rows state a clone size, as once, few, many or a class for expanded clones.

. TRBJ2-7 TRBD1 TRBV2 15 TGTGCCAGCAGTTTACCGGGACAGGGTTCGCGGGAGCAGTACTTC CASSLPGQGSREQYF
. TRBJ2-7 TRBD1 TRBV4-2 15 TGTGCCAGCAGCCACGTCGGGACAGGGCCCTACGAGCAGTACTTC CASSHVGTGPYEQYF
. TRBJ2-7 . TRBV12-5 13 TGTGCTAGTGGTCCTGGACAATCCGACGAGCAGTACTTC CASGPGQSDEQYF
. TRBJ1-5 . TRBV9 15 TGTGCCAGCAGCGTAGGGATTGGTCGGGATCAGCCCCAGCATTTT CASSVGIGRDQPQHF
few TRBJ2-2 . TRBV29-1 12 TGCAGCGTTGAACCTGAAACCGGGGAGCTGTTTTTT CSVEPETGELFF
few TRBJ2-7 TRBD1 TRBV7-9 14 TGTGCCAGCAGCCCACGACAGGGGAGTCACGAGCAGTACTTC CASSPRQGSHEQYF
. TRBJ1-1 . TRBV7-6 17 TGTGCCAGCAGCTTAGACTGGACAGCTGAAATGAACACTGAAGCTTTCTTT CASSLDWTAEMNTEAFF
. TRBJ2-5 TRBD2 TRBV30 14 TGTGCCTGGAGAAAGCGGGGGGGCCAAGAGACCCAGTACTTC CAWRKRGGQETQYF
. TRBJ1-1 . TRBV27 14 TGTGCCAGCAGTTGGACAGCCGCAATCACTGAAGCTTTCTTT CASSWTAAITEAFF
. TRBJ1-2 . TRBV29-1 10 TGCAGCGTTCCAGGGGCTGGCTACACCTTC CSVPGAGYTF
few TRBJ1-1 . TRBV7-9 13 TGTGCCAGCAGCCTTTGGGGGAACACTGAAGCTTTCTTT CASSLWGNTEAFF
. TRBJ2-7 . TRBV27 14 TGTGCCAGCAGTTTCCAGCACAGCTCCTACGAGCAGTACTTC CASSFQHSSYEQYF
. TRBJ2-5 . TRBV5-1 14 TGCGCCAGCAGCTCGGTAGCGGAATCCGAGACCCAGTACTTC CASSSVAESETQYF
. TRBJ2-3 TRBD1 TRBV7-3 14 TGTGCCAGCAGCTTCACAGGGGGCACAGATACGCAGTATTTT CASSFTGGTDTQYF
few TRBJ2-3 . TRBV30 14 TGTGCCTGGAGTGTAATAATCGGCACAGATACGCAGTATTTT CAWSVIIGTDTQYF
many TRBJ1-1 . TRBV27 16 TGTGCCAGCAGTTTACAGGGAGCCAGGATGAACACTGAAGCTTTCTTT CASSLQGARMNTEAFF
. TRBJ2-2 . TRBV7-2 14 TGTGCCAGCAGCCCACCGCAGGGAGCCGGGGAGCTGTTTTTT CASSPPQGAGELFF
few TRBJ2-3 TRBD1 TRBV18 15 TGTGCCAGCTCACGGCGGACAGGGGCGAGGGATACGCAGTATTTT CASSRRTGARDTQYF
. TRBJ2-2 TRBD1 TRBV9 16 TGTGCCAGCAGCCCACGACAGGGGGGAAACACCGGGGAGCTGTTTTTT CASSPRQGGNTGELFF
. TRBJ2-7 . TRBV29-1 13 TGCAGCGTTGGAGCGAGGAGGTCCTACGAGCAGTACTTC CSVGARRSYEQYF
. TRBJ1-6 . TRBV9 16 TGTGCCAGCAGCCCTAGGGACGGGATCTCGACTTCACCCCTCCACTTT CASSPRDGISTSPLHF
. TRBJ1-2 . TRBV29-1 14 TGCAGCGTTGAAGATCGGGTGGGGGGATATGGCTACACCTTC CSVEDRVGGYGYTF
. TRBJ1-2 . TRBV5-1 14 TGCGCCAGCAGCTTTGTACAGGGCGACTATGGCTACACCTTC CASSFVQGDYGYTF
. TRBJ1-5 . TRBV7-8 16 TGTGCCAGCAGCTTAGTCGGCAGGGCTAGCAATCAGCCCCAGCATTTT CASSLVGRASNQPQHF
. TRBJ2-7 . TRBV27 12 TGTGCCAGCAGCAGCAATCCCTACGAGCAGTACTTC CASSSNPYEQYF
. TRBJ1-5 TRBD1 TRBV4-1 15 TGCGCCAGCAGCCAGGTAACAGGGGCGGGTCAGCCCCAGCATTTT CASSQVTGAGQPQHF
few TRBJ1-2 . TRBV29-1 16 TGCAGCGTTGAAGAGCCGTGGCAGCCCGACCCCTATGGCTACACCTTC CSVEEPWQPDPYGYTF
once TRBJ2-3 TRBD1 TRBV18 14 TGTGCCAGCTCACCAGACAGGGGCACAGATACGCAGTATTTT CASSPDRGTDTQYF